The 32 T cell receptor beta chains in this list originate from one sample, sequenced in a study of OX40 agonist ivuxolimab in advanced cancers. Receptor amplification or capture employed the immunoSEQ multiplex PCR assay. TCRdb obtained this table from immuneACCESS and retained in-frame rearrangements with V and J assigned. These tables miss some clones; where compared with another copy, unresolved V genes account for less than half of the shortfall, and the remainder is unexplained. This sample has 55,000 to 85,000 clones in its table, and roughly 92% of those were observed once. Of the sample, more than 7.5% is held by the ten largest clones. The specimen comprised CD4+ or CD8+ T cells sorted from blood, sampled in a trial of the OX40 agonist ivuxolimab. The source is an adult with an advanced solid tumor such as melanoma, head and neck, liver or kidney cancer.

CDR3: CASSLLAGQGTYEQYF. In DNA form, the CDR3 reads TGTGCCAGCAGTTTGCTCGCGGGACAGGGCACCTACGAGCAGTACTTC. V and J are TRBV27 and TRBJ2-7, with TRBD1 identical over 9 bases. This CDR3 spans 16 amino acids. J was trimmed by 2 bases and V by 3 bases; bases with no gene match: 8. Germline CDR1 reads MNHEY; CDR2 reads SMNVEV (reference sequence).

A word on this clone: The sample holds other DNA sequences that translate to the same CDR3. The chain joins TRBV9 to TRBJ2-7, with D possibly being TRBD1 or TRBD2 (5 bases each). CDR1 is SGDLS, CDR2 YYNGEE, per germline. Trimming cost V 0 bases and J 3 bases, with 7 bases left between them. The CDR3 spans 13 residues. The CDR3 loop is CASSVGGSYEQYF. In nucleotides, the CDR3 is TGTGCCAGCAGCGTAGGGGGGAGCTACGAGCAGTACTTC.

CDR3 sequence: CASSGLRGGPSTGELFF. CDR3 DNA: TGTGCCAGCAGTGGGCTCCGCGGGGGCCCTTCCACCGGGGAGCTGTTTTTT. The chain links TRBV6-1 to TRBJ2-2, with D possibly TRBD2 on 7 matching bases. V was shortened by 4 bases and J by 4 bases, with 19 bases between the two germline ends. CDR1 is MNHNS, CDR2 SASEGT, per germline. There are 17 residues in the CDR3.

This sequence joins TRBV15 and TRBJ1-1, with D perhaps TRBD1 (5 bases). Germline V CDR1 and CDR2: LNHNV, YYDKDF (reference sequence). CDR3 size: 17 residues. The V and J ends lost 0 bases and 5 bases respectively, with 19 bases between them. The CDR3 DNA follows: TGTGCCACCAGCAGAGATCAAGGGCAGGGTTGGTATACTGAAGCTTTCTTT. Translated, it gives CATSRDQGQGWYTEAFF.

V and J are TRBV7-8 and TRBJ2-3; D possibly corresponds to TRBD2 (5 bases). This CDR3 contains 14 residues. Germline V gives CDR1 SGHVS, CDR2 FQNEAQ. V shed 3 bases and J shed 6 bases, with 13 bases lying between them. The CDR3 loop is CASSFLGESDTQYF. The CDR3, as DNA: TGTGCCAGCAGCTTCCTTGGGGAGTCGGATACGCAGTATTTT.

CDR3 loop: CASSPIVPDLNTEAFF. In DNA, the CDR3 is TGTGCCAGCAGCCCCATAGTCCCGGACCTGAACACTGAAGCTTTCTTT. The chain couples TRBV7-6 to TRBJ1-1, with no clear D. The CDR3 extends over 16 amino acids. Trimming stripped 5 bases from V and 0 bases from J, with 16 bases between. Germline V gene data show CDR1 as SGHVS and CDR2 as FNYEAQ.

This clone was detected once. The chain uses TRBV27 and TRBJ1-1, with TRBD1 as a possible D gene (6 bases). CDR3 length: 16 amino acids. Trimming shortened V by 2 bases and J by 5 bases, and 18 bases separated the two germline ends. From germline, CDR1 is MNHEY and CDR2 SMNVEV (reference sequence). The CDR3 here is CASSLGTRPAGTEAFF. DNA for the CDR3: TGTGCCAGCAGTTTAGGGACAAGGCCCGCAGGTACTGAAGCTTTCTTT.

The CDR3 DNA is TGTGCCAGCAGCCAGACTAGCGCGACGCCCGCCACAGATACGCAGTATTTT. It encodes CASSQTSATPATDTQYF. The chain employs TRBV7-6 and TRBJ2-3, with TRBD2 identical over 8 bases. The J segment lost 2 bases and the V segment lost 5 bases, leaving 12 bases of the junction unmatched. Germline V CDR1 and CDR2: SGHVS, FNYEAQ. This CDR3 spans 17 amino acids.

This chain joins TRBV19 and TRBJ1-2; unclear D gene. This CDR3 spans 16 amino acids. Germline V gene lookup returns CDR1 LNHDA and CDR2 SQIVND (reference sequence). V was cut by 4 bases and J by 1 base, with 16 bases left in between. Here the CDR3 DNA reads TGTGCCAGTAGTACGACCCGTACAGAAATTAACTATGGCTACACCTTC. Its translation is CASSTTRTEINYGYTF.

The genes are TRBV11-2 and TRBJ2-2, with 8 bases identical to TRBD1. The V and J ends lost 5 bases and 1 base, in that order; junction bases with no gene match: 9. CDR3 length: 17 amino acids. From germline, CDR1 is SGHAT and CDR2 FQNNGV. CDR3 sequence: CASSLPSGTGNTGELFF. As DNA, the CDR3 is TGTGCCAGCAGCCTACCTTCCGGGACAGGGAACACCGGGGAGCTGTTTTTT.

This chain uses TRBV5-1 with TRBJ2-1, with 12 bases lining up with TRBD2. This CDR3 spans 14 amino acids. V shed 0 bases, J shed 16 bases, and the junction held 8 bases outside the gene matches. Germline CDR1 reads SGHRS; CDR2 reads YFSETQ. The CDR3 DNA reads TGCGCCAGCAGCTTGGCCCCCCTAGCGGGGGGGTACTTCTTC. Translation: CASSLAPLAGGYFF.

The CDR3 reads CASRLLAGGEETQYF. CDR3 in DNA: TGTGCCAGCAGATTACTAGCGGGGGGAGAGGAGACCCAGTACTTC. This chain joins TRBV7-9 and TRBJ2-5; 12 positions agree with TRBD2. Germline lookup yields CDR1 SEHNR and CDR2 FQNEAQ (reference sequence). Trimming removed 6 bases from V and 5 bases from J; junction bases left unmatched: 7. This CDR3 spans 15 amino acids.

In its sample, this clone was seen once. This chain uses TRBV4-3 with TRBJ1-2; 8 positions agree with TRBD1. CDR3 length equals 16 residues. After removal of 0 bases from V and 8 bases from J, the junction contained 11 bases not matched to a gene. CDR1 LGHNA and CDR2 YSLEER come from the germline V gene. The CDR3 nucleotides are TGCGCCAGCAGCCAAGATTCGTTCCGACAGGGGAGAGGCTACACCTTC. Protein sequence: CASSQDSFRQGRGYTF.

This chain links TRBV7-9 with TRBJ1-2; a possible D gene is TRBD1 (5 bases). The CDR3 runs 14 residues. Trimming stripped 11 bases from V and 3 bases from J, with 19 bases between. Germline lookup yields CDR1 SEHNR and CDR2 FQNEAQ (reference sequence). Written as DNA, the CDR3 is TGTGCCGGTACCCCTGAGGGGTGGGACTATGGCTACACCTTC. Translated, it gives CAGTPEGWDYGYTF.

The chain uses TRBV9 and TRBJ2-5; 8 nucleotides agree with TRBD1. Looked up from germline, CDR1 is SGDLS and CDR2 is YYNGEE. There are 14 residues in the CDR3. V trimming: 1 base; J trimming: 3 bases; junction bases outside the gene matches: 2. Here the CDR3 reads CASSVTGGEETQYF. In DNA form, the CDR3 reads TGTGCCAGCAGCGTAACAGGGGGAGAAGAGACCCAGTACTTC.

The rearrangement joins TRBV27 to TRBJ1-2; D unresolved. Germline V gives CDR1 MNHEY, CDR2 SMNVEV (reference sequence). The CDR3 runs to 12 residues. Trimming removed 4 bases at V and 8 bases at J, with 11 bases between. The CDR3 coding sequence is TGTGCCAGCAGTTATGGGAGAGGCGGCTACACCTTC. Its protein product is CASSYGRGGYTF.

This clone occurred once. This chain links TRBV4-1 with TRBJ2-1; no clear D gene. CDR1 and CDR2 (germline): MGHRA, YSYEKL. The CDR3 runs 17 residues. The ends were cut back, 2 bases at V and 6 bases at J, with 20 bases in the middle. The CDR3 spells CASSQHSTNLNSNEQFF. CDR3 nucleotide sequence: TGCGCCAGCAGCCAACACTCTACCAATCTTAACAGCAATGAGCAGTTCTTC.

The V and J genes are TRBV9 and TRBJ2-7; D unclear. Germline assignment: CDR1 SGDLS and CDR2 YYNGEE. The CDR3 consists of 16 residues. The germline V and J ends were trimmed by 0 bases and 1 base, with 14 bases remaining between them. The CDR3 bases are TGTGCCAGCAGCGTAGGCCAGAACTTCCCATCCTACGAGCAGTACTTC. Amino acids: CASSVGQNFPSYEQYF.

This clone was seen once. The chain carries TRBV9 and TRBJ1-6; 10 nucleotides align to TRBD1. Germline trimming cut 3 bases from V and 8 bases from J; bases unmatched to any gene: 5. Germline loops: CDR1 SGDLS, CDR2 YYNGEE. The CDR3 sequence is 15 residues long. This CDR3 is CASSGRQGAHSPLHF. The CDR3 nucleotides are TGTGCCAGCAGCGGCAGACAGGGGGCTCATTCACCCCTCCACTTT.

V usage is TRBV9 and J usage is TRBJ2-3; D is ambiguous. The CDR3 spans 13 residues. The V end was cut by 0 bases, the J end by 0 bases, with 2 bases between. The germline CDR1 and CDR2 sequences are SGDLS and YYNGEE. The CDR3 DNA sequence: TGTGCCAGCAGCGTAGTCAGCACAGATACGCAGTATTTT. Residues: CASSVVSTDTQYF.

V and J are TRBV6-1 and TRBJ1-5, with TRBD1 as a possible D gene (6 bases). Germline-derived CDR1 and CDR2 are MNHNS and SASEGT. V was clipped by 2 bases and J by 3 bases, with 23 bases between them. The CDR3 loop spans 19 amino acids. CDR3 loop: CASSEKKGHLINPNQPQHF. CDR3 in DNA: TGTGCCAGCAGTGAAAAAAAGGGACACCTTATCAACCCCAATCAGCCCCAGCATTTT.

J is TRBJ2-1 and V is TRBV13, with D perhaps being TRBD1 or TRBD2 (5 bases each). CDR1 PRHDT and CDR2 FYEKMQ come from the germline V gene (reference sequence). Trimming removed 2 bases at V and 5 bases at J, with 13 bases between. The CDR3 consists of 15 residues. CDR3 DNA sequence: TGTGCCAGCAGCTTATGGGGGTATGTAGACAATGAGCAGTTCTTC. The encoded protein is CASSLWGYVDNEQFF. Full variable domain (rest looked up from reference TRBV13 and TRBJ2-1): AAGVIQSPRHLIKEKRETATLKCYPIPRHDTVYWYQQGPGQDPQFLISFYEKMQSDKGSIPDRFSAQQFSDYHSELNMSSLELGDSALYFCASSLWGYVDNEQFFGPGTRLTVL.

J is TRBJ1-4 and V is TRBV27; no definite D call. Germline CDR1 reads MNHEY; CDR2 reads SMNVEV (reference sequence). The ends were cut back, 4 bases at V and 0 bases at J, with 6 bases in the middle. This CDR3 spans 14 amino acids. CDR3 coding DNA: TGTGCCAGCAGTTCCAGTGCAACTAATGAAAAACTGTTTTTT. Its protein product is CASSSSATNEKLFF.

The V gene is TRBV27, the J gene TRBJ1-2; D may be TRBD1 (5 bases). In germline, CDR1 is MNHEY, CDR2 SMNVEV (reference sequence). Trimming took off 2 bases at V and 8 bases at J, with 12 bases between the two ends. The CDR3 runs to 13 residues. The CDR3 DNA sequence: TGTGCCAGCAGTTTAGTAGGGGCCGACGGCTACACCTTC. Encoded protein: CASSLVGADGYTF.

Only one count was recorded for this clone. The CDR3, as DNA: TGTGCCAGCAGCGTTTTCAGTGCGAACACCGGGGAGCTGTTTTTT. It specifies CASSVFSANTGELFF. This rearrangement joins TRBV9 to TRBJ2-2, with no clear D. CDR1 and CDR2 (germline): SGDLS, YYNGEE. CDR3 length: 15 residues. V lost 2 bases and J 0 bases, leaving 8 bases between the germline ends.

In this sample, this clone turned up once. The chain links TRBV27 to TRBJ1-2; D perhaps matches TRBD1 (5 bases). Germline V gene lookup returns CDR1 MNHEY and CDR2 SMNVEV (reference sequence). The CDR3 is 15 amino acids. Trimming stripped 3 bases from V and 4 bases from J, with 15 bases between. The CDR3 coding sequence is TGTGCCAGCAGTTTGTGGGGACGCAACTTCTATGGCTACACCTTC. Residues: CASSLWGRNFYGYTF.

This chain links TRBV21-1 with TRBJ2-1; no DNA check was done on the table's D call, TRBD2. TRBV21-1 is annotated as a pseudogene. This CDR3 has 17 residues. The CDR3 region has the DNA TGTGCCAGCAGCCGACGACTAGCGGGGGCCCCCTACAATGAGCAGTTCTTC. It codes for CASSRRLAGAPYNEQFF.

About this clone itself: No conserved phenylalanine or tryptophan is present at the end of the CDR3, so a read error is the likely explanation. The limits of the CDR3 on the DNA are not certain, so only TCRdb's listed CDR3 is given. The rearrangement uses TRBV7-2 and TRBJ1-2; the D call TRBD1 from the table was never checked on the DNA. The CDR3 spans 12 amino acids, including both terminal residues. Germline CDR1 reads SGHTA; CDR2 reads FQGNSA. The CDR3 spells CASSLGPGQAVV.

This chain links TRBV2 with TRBJ1-1; the D gene is possibly TRBD1 (5 bases). Trimming stripped 7 bases from V and 0 bases from J, with 12 bases between. Germline V gene sequence: CDR1 SNHLY, CDR2 FYNNEI. This CDR3 region has 14 residues. The CDR3 reads CASTPGLMNTEAFF. CDR3 nucleotides: TGTGCCAGCACCCCGGGACTCATGAACACTGAAGCTTTCTTT.

This clone showed up just once. This chain joins TRBV28 and TRBJ2-1; 7 bases line up with TRBD1. Germline values: CDR1 MDHEN, CDR2 SYDVKM. This CDR3 region has 16 residues. With V trimmed by 5 bases and J by 2 bases, 9 bases remained unmatched. This CDR3 is CASSPPDRVAYNEQFF. CDR3 in DNA: TGTGCCAGCAGTCCACCCGACAGGGTTGCCTACAATGAGCAGTTCTTC.

The rearrangement joins TRBV6-6 to TRBJ2-7, with D uncertain. Per the germline V gene, CDR1 is MNHNY and CDR2 is SVGAGI (reference sequence). V lost 6 bases and J 0 bases, leaving 9 bases between the germline ends. This CDR3 comprises 13 residues. The CDR3 nucleotides are TGTGCCAGCAGCTTACAGAGCTCCTACGAGCAGTACTTC. This codes for CASSLQSSYEQYF.

The chain combines TRBV5-6 with TRBJ2-7; 9 bases map to TRBD1. CDR1 and CDR2 (germline): SGHDT, YYEEEE. V shed 0 bases and J 5 bases; nucleotides not matched to a gene: 6. The CDR3 covers 15 residues. The CDR3 loop is CASSLVYRGLNEQYF. The CDR3 coding sequence is TGTGCCAGCAGCTTGGTATACAGGGGGCTAAACGAGCAGTACTTC.